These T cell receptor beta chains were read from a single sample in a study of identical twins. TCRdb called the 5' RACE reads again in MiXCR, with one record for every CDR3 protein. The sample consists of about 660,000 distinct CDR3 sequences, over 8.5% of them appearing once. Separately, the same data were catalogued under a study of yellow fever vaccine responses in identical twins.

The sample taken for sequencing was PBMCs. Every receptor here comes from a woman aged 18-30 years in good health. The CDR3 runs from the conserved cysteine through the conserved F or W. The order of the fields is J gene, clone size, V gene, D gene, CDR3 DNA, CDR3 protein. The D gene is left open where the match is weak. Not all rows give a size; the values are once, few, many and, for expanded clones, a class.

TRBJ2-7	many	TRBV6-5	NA	TGTGCCAGCAGTTACTCGATCGCTGCGTATGACTCCTACGAGCAGTACTTC	CASSYSIAAYDSYEQYF
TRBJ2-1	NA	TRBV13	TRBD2	TGTGCCATCTTACCTAGCGGGAGCTGGAATGAGCAGTTCTTC	CAILPSGSWNEQFF
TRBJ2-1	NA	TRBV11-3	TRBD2	TGTGCCAGCAGCACCCGGGTTAGCGGGAGTCTCGATGAGCAGTTCTTC	CASSTRVSGSLDEQFF
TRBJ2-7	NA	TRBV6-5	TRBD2	TGTGCCAGCAGTTTTTCAATTGGACTAGCGGGAGGGCTGGAGCAGTACTTC	CASSFSIGLAGGLEQYF
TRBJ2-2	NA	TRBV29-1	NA	TGCAGCGTCCTCTTACGCGAAACTACTTGGGGGGAGCTGTTTTTT	CSVLLRETTWGELFF
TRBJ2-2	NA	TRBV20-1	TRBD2	TGCAGTGCTAGAGATTACCGGGGGGGCGGTAGATCCTCATCCCGAACCTACACCGGGGAGCTGTTTTTT	CSARDYRGGGRSSSRTYTGELFF
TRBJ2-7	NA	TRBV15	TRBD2	TGTGCCACCAGCAGTTCAGGGTCTAGCGGGAGTTACGAGCAGTACTTC	CATSSSGSSGSYEQYF
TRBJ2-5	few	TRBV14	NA	TGTGCCAGCAGCCAAGTGGTGGTCAGGTCGACGGAGACCCAGTACTTC	CASSQVVVRSTETQYF
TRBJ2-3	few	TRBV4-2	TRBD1	TGTGCCAGCAGCTCACCAGGGGACAGGGCTACAGATACGCAGTATTTT	CASSSPGDRATDTQYF
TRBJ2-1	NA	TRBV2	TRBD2	TGTGCCAGCAGTGATGTGGGGGGACTAGCGGGCTCCTACAATGAGCAGTTCTTC	CASSDVGGLAGSYNEQFF
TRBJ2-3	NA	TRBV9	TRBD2	TGTGCCAGCAGCGTAGGGGGTAGCGGGGGCACAGATACGCAGTATTTT	CASSVGGSGGTDTQYF
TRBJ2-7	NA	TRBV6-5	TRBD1	TGTGCCAGCAGTTACGCTGGCAGGGGGACCTACGAGCAGTACTTC	CASSYAGRGTYEQYF
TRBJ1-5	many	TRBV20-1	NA	TGCAGTGCTAGTCCTAATATCCTCGGGGGCAATCAGCCCCAGCATTTT	CSASPNILGGNQPQHF
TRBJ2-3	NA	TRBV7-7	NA	TGTGCTAGCAGCTTATCGGACTTGGTGGATACGCAGTATTTT	CASSLSDLVDTQYF
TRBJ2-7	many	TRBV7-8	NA	TGTGCCAGCAGCCCCACCAGGGACTACGAGCAGTACTTC	CASSPTRDYEQYF
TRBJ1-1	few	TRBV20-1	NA	TGCAGTGCTACCCGGAACACTGAAGCTTTCTTT	CSATRNTEAFF
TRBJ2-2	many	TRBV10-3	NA	TGTGCCATCAGTGAGTCAGGGGCCACCGGGGAGCTGTTTTTT	CAISESGATGELFF
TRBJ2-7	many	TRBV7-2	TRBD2	TGTGCCAGCAGCTTAGTCAACGGGAGGAACACCTACGAGCAGTACTTC	CASSLVNGRNTYEQYF
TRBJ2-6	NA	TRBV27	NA	TGTGCCAGCAGCCCCATAGGGGCCAACGTCCTGACTTTC	CASSPIGANVLTF
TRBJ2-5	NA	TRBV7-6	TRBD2	TGTGCCAGCACCGGGACTAGCGCGTACCAAGAGACCCAGTACTTC	CASTGTSAYQETQYF
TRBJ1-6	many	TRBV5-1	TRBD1	TGCGCCAGCAGCGCCGGACAGGGGGAATTGGGTTCACCCCTCCACTTT	CASSAGQGELGSPLHF
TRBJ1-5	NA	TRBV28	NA	TGTGCCAGCAGTAATAAGGGCTGGGATCAGCCCCAGCATTTT	CASSNKGWDQPQHF
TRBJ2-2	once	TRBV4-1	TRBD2	TGCGCCAGCAGCCAAATAGTACCACTAGCGGTCTCGAGGGGGGAGCTGTTTTTT	CASSQIVPLAVSRGELFF
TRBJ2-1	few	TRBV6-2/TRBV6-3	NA	TGTGCCTGCCGACAGTTTTATGAGCAGTTCTTC	CACRQFYEQFF
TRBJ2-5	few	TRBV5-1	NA	TGCGCCAGCAGCTTCCGGCAGGCCCAAGAGACCCAGTACTTC	CASSFRQAQETQYF
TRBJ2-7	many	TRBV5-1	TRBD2	TGCGCCAGCAGCTTACGGGAGGGCCCCTACGAGCAGTACTTC	CASSLREGPYEQYF
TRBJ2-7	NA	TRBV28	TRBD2	TGTGCCAGCAACCCGCTAGGGAGGGTGAGGGAGCAGTACTTC	CASNPLGRVREQYF
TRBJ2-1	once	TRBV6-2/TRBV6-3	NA	TGTGCCAGCAGAGCCCTTGGACTGGAAGCGTTCTTC	CASRALGLEAFF
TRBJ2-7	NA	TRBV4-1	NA	TGCGCCAGCAGCCAAGACGGACAGTCGCTCTACGAGCAGTACTTC	CASSQDGQSLYEQYF
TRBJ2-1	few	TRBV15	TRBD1	TGTGCCACCAGCAGCCGGGACAGATTTAACCACGGCTACAATGAGCAGTTCTTC	CATSSRDRFNHGYNEQFF
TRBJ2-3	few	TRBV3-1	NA	TGTGCCAGCAGCCAAAGAAGGACGACGGATACGCAGTATTTT	CASSQRRTTDTQYF
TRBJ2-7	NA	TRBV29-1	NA	TGCAGCGTTCGAATGTCGTCCGAGCAGTACTTC	CSVRMSSEQYF
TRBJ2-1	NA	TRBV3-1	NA	TGTGCCAGCAGCCAAGACGAGCGGCAGAGACTATACAATGAGCAGTTCTTC	CASSQDERQRLYNEQFF
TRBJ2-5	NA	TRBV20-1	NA	TGCAGTGCTAGACCCCAAGAGACCCAGTACTTC	CSARPQETQYF
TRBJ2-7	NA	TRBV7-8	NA	TGTGCCAGCAGCCCCCGGAGGGACAGTAACGAGCAGTACTTC	CASSPRRDSNEQYF
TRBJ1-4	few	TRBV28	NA	TGTGCCAGCACCGTCGGGGGCTTTCCAACTAATGAAAAACTGTTTTTT	CASTVGGFPTNEKLFF
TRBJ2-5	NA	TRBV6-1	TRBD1	TGTGCCAGCAGGCCCGAATGGACAGGGCAAGAGACCCAGTACTTC	CASRPEWTGQETQYF
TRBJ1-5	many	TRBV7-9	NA	TGTGCCAGCAGCCCGGCACCGAGCAATCAGCCCCAGCATTTT	CASSPAPSNQPQHF
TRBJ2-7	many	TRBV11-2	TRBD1	TGTGCCAGCAATCCGCCAGGGGGAGTTGAGTACGAGCAGTACTTC	CASNPPGGVEYEQYF
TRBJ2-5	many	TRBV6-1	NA	TGTGCCAGCAGACAGACTGCCCAAGAGACCCAGTACTTC	CASRQTAQETQYF
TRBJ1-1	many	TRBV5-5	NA	TGTGCCAGCAGCTTGTCGGTATCCATGAACACTGAAGCTTTCTTT	CASSLSVSMNTEAFF
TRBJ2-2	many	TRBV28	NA	TGTGCCAGCACCCCGGGACATCAGACGAACACCGGGGAGCTGTTTTTT	CASTPGHQTNTGELFF
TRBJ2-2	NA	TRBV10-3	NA	TGTGCCATCAGTGAGTCCCCCTCTCCGGAGCTGTTTTTT	CAISESPSPELFF
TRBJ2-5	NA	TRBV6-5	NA	TGTGCCAGCAGTTACGGTGGGACGCAAGAGACCCAGTACTTC	CASSYGGTQETQYF
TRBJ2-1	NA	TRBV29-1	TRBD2	TGCAGCGTTAACGGGAGGGGCTCCTACAATGAGCAGTTCTTC	CSVNGRGSYNEQFF
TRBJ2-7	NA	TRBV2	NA	TGTGCCAGCGGACTACCAGGGGGAGTCTACGAGCAGTACTTC	CASGLPGGVYEQYF
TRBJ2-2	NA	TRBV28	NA	TGTGCCAGCAACCCAACGGCAGGGGACGTCACCGGGGAGCTGTTTTTT	CASNPTAGDVTGELFF
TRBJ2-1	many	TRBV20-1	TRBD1	TGCAGTGCTAGAGGGGACAGGGAGATCGATGAGCAGTTCTTC	CSARGDREIDEQFF
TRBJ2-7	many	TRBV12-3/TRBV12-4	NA	TGTGCCAGCAGTTTTGATTCCGAGCAGTACTTC	CASSFDSEQYF
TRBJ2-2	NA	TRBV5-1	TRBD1	TGCGCCAGCAGCTTGACCACACAGGGGCCGAACACCGGGGAGCTGTTTTTT	CASSLTTQGPNTGELFF
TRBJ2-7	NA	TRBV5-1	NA	TGCGCCAGCAGCTTGGCCAAAACCGGAAGGGGCCTCTACGAGCAGTACTTC	CASSLAKTGRGLYEQYF
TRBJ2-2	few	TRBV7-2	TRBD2	TGTGCCAGCAGCTTATCTAGCGGGAGCGTTTGGGCCGGGGAGCTGTTTTTT	CASSLSSGSVWAGELFF
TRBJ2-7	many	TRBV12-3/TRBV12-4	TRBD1	TGTGCCAGCAGTCCGGGACAGGGGCCGACTTTCTACGAGCAGTACTTC	CASSPGQGPTFYEQYF
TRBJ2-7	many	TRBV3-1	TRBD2	TGTGCCAGCAGCCAAGAGTGGTTAGCGGGAACCTACGAGCAGTACTTC	CASSQEWLAGTYEQYF
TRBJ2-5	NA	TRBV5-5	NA	TGTGCCATCGGCTCTGGACAGCAAGAGACCCAGTACTTC	CAIGSGQQETQYF
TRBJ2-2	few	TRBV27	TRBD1	TGTGCCAGCAGTTTATCCGGGACAGGGGTAGGGGAGCTGTTTTTT	CASSLSGTGVGELFF
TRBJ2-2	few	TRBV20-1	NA	TGCAGTGCTAGAGATCACCGGGGGCCTAACACCGGGGAGCTGTTTTTT	CSARDHRGPNTGELFF
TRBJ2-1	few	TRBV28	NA	TGTGCCAGCAGTACCTCGGGGGGCGCTTCCTACAATGAGCAGTTCTTC	CASSTSGGASYNEQFF
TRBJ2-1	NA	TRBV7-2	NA	TGTGCCAGCAGCTTAGGGGCGGGACCGAGGGAGGAGCAGTTCTTC	CASSLGAGPREEQFF